This TCR beta chain was identified during a study of T cell responses to AZD1222 COVID-19 vaccine. In this sample, this clone turned up once. Antigen unknown. The V and J ends lost 4 bases and 3 bases, in that order; junction bases with no gene match: 11. The CDR3 extends over 17 amino acids. CDR1 and CDR2 from the germline V gene are MDHEN and SYDVKM. Study findings and constraints: Spike as a whole was targeted by vaccine-associated CD4 TCRs, dominant at 160-218 and 743-854. Spike-specific TCR breadth and depth went up after people got two AZD1222 doses. It was only after the peak T cell response that any repertoires were sampled.

The repertoire was sequenced with immunoSEQ multiplex PCR; TCRdb's copy has only in-frame clones and lacks some. The sample records roughly 120,000 clones, under 85% being singletons. The V and J genes are TRBV28 and TRBJ1-5, with 8 bases matching TRBD1. The starting material was peripheral blood, obtained on day 0 of AZD1222 vaccination. This clonotype was obtained from an adult in good health. CDR3 DNA sequence: TGTGCCAGCAGTTCCCATTACGGACAGGGAGACAATCAGCCCCAGCATTTT. It encodes CASSSHYGQGDNQPQHF.